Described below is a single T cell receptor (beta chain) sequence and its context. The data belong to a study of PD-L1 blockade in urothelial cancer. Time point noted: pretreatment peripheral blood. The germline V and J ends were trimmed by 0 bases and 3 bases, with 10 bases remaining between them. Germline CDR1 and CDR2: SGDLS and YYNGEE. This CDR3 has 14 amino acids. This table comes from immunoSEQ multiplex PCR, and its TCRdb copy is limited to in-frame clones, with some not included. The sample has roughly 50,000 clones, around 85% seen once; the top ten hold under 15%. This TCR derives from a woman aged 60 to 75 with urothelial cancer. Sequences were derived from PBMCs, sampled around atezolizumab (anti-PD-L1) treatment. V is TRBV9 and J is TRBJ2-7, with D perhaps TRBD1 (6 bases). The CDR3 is CASSVGGPDYEQYF. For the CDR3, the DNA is TGTGCCAGCAGCGTAGGGGGGCCGGACTACGAGCAGTACTTC.